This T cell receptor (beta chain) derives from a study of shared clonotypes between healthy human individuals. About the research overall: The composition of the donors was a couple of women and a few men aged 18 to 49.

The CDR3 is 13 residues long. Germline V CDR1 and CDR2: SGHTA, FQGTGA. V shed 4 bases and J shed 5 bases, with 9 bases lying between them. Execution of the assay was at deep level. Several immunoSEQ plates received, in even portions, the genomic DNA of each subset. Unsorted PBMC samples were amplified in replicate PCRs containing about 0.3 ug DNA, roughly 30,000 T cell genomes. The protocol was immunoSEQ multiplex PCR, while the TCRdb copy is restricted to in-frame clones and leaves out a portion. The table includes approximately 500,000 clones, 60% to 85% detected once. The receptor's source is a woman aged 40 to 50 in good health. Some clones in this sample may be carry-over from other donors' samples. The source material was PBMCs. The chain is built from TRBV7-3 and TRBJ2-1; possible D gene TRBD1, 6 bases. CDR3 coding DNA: TGTGCCAGCAGCTCCCGGACAGACAATGAGCAGTTCTTC. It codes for CASSSRTDNEQFF.